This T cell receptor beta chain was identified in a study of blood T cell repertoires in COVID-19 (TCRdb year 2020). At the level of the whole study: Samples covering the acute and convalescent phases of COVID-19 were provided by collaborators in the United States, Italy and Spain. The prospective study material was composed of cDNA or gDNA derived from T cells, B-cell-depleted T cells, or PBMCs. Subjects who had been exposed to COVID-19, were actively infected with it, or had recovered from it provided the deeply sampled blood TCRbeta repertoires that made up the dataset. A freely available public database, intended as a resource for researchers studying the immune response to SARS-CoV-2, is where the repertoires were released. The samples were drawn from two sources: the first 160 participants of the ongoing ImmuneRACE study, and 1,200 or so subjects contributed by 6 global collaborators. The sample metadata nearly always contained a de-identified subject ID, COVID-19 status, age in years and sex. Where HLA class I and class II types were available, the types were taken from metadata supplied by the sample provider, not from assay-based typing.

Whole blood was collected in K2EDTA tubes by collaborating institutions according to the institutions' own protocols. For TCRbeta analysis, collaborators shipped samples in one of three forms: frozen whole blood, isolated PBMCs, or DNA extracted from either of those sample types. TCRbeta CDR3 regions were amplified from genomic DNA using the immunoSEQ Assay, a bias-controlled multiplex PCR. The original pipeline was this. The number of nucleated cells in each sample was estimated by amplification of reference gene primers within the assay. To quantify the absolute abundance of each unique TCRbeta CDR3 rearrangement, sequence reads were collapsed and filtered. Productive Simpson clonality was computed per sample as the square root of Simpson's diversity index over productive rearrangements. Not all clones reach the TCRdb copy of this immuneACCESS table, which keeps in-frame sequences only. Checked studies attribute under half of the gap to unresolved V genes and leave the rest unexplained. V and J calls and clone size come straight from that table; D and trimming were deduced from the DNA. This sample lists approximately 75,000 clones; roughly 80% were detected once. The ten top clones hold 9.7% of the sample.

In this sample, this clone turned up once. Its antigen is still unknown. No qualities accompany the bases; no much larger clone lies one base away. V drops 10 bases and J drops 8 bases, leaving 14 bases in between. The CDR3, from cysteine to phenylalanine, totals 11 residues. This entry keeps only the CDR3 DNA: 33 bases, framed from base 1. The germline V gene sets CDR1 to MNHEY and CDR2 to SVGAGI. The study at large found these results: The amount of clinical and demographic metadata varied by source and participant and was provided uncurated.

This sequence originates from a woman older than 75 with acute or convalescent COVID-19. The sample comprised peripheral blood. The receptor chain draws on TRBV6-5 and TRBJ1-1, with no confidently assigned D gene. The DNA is TGTGCCATCGGACTCGGGGAAGAAGCTTTCTTT. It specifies CAIGLGEEAFF.